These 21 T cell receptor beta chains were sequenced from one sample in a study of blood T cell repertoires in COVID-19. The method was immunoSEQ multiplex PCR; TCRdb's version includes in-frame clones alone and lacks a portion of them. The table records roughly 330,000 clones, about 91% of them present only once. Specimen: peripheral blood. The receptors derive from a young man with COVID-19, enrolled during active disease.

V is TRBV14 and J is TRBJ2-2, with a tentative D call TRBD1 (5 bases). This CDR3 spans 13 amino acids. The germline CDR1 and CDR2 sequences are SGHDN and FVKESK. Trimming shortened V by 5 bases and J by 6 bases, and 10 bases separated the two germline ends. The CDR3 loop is CASSTQGSGELFF. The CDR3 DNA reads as TGTGCCAGCAGCACCCAGGGTTCCGGGGAGCTGTTTTTT.

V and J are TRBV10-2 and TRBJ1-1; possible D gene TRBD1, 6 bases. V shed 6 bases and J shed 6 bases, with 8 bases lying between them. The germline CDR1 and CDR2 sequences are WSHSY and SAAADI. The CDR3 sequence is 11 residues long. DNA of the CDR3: TGCGCCAGCAGACAGGGCCCTGAAGCTTTCTTT. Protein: CASRQGPEAFF.

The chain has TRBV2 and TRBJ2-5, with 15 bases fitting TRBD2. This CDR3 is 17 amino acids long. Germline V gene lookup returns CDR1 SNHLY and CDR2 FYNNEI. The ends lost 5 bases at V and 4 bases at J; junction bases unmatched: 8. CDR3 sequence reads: CASSWGLAGGFGETQYF. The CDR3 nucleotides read TGTGCCAGCAGTTGGGGACTAGCGGGAGGTTTCGGAGAGACCCAGTACTTC.

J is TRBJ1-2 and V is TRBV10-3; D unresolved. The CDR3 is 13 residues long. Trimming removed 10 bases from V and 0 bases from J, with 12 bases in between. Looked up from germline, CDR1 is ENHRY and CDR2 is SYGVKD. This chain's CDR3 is CASTVSSNYGYTF. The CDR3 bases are TGTGCCAGTACAGTATCCTCTAACTATGGCTACACCTTC.

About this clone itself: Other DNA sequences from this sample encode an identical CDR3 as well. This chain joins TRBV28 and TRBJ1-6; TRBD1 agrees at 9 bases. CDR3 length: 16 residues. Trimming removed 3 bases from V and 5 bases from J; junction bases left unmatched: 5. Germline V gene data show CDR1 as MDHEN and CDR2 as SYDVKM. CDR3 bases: TGTGCCAGCAGTTTTGGGACAGGGCTTGATAATTCACCCCTCCACTTT. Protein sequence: CASSFGTGLDNSPLHF.

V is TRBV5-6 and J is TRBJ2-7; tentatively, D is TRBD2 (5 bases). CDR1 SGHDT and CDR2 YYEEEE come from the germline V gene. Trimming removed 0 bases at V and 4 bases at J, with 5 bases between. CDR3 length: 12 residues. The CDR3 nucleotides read TGTGCCAGCAGCTTGGGAGGGTACGAGCAGTACTTC. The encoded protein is CASSLGGYEQYF.

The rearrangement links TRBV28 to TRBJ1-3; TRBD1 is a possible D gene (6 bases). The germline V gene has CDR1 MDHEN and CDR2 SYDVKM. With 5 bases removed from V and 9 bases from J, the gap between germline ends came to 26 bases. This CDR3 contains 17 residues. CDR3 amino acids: CASSPYGQSATLGTIYF. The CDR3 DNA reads TGTGCCAGCAGTCCCTACGGACAGAGTGCAACCCTCGGCACCATATATTTT.

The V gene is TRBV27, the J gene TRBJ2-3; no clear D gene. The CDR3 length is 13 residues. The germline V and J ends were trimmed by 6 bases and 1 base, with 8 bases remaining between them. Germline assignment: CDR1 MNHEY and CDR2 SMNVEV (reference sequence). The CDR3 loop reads CASRQYRTDTQYF. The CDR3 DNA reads TGTGCCAGCAGGCAGTATCGCACAGATACGCAGTATTTT.

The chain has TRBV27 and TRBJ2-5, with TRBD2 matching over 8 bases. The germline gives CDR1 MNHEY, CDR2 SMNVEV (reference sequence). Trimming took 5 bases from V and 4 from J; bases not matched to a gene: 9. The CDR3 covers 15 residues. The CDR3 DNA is TGTGCCAGCAGTGCCGGACTAGCAGGGTTAGAGACCCAGTACTTC. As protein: CASSAGLAGLETQYF.

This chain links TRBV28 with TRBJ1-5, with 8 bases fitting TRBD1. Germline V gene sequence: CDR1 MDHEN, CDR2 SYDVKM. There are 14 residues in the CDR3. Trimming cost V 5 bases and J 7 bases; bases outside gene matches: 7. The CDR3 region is CASSRQGSGQPQHF. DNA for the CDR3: TGTGCCAGCAGTCGACAGGGGAGCGGGCAGCCCCAGCATTTT.

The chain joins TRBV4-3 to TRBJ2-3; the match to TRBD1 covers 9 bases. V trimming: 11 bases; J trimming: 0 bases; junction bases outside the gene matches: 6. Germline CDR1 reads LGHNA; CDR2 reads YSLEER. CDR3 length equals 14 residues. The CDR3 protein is CACSQGASTDTQYF. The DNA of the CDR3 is TGCGCCTGCTCACAGGGGGCGAGCACAGATACGCAGTATTTT.

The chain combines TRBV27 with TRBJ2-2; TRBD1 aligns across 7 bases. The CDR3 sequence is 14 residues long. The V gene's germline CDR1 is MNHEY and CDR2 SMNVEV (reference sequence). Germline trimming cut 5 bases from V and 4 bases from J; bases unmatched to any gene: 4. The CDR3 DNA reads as TGTGCCAGCAGTGACAGGGTGAGCACCGGGGAGCTGTTTTTT. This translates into CASSDRVSTGELFF.

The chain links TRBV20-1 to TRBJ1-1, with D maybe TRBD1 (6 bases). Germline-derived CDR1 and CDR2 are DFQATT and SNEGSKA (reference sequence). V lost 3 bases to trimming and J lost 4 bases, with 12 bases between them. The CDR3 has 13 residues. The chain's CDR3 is CSASTGSGTEAFF. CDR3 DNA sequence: TGCAGTGCTAGTACAGGGTCGGGCACTGAAGCTTTCTTT.

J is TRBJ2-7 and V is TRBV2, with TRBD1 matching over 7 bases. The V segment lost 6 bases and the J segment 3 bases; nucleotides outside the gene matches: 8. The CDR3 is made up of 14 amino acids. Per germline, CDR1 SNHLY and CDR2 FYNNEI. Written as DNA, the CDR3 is TGTGCCAGCAGCGCAGGGGGTGCGATCTACGAGCAGTACTTC. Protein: CASSAGGAIYEQYF.

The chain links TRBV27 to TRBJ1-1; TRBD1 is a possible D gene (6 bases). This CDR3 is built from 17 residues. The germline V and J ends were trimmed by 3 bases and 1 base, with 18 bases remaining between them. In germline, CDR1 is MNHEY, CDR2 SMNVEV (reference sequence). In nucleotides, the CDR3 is TGTGCCAGCAGTTTGGTGGGAGCAGGGGCCAAGAACACTGAAGCTTTCTTT. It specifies CASSLVGAGAKNTEAFF.

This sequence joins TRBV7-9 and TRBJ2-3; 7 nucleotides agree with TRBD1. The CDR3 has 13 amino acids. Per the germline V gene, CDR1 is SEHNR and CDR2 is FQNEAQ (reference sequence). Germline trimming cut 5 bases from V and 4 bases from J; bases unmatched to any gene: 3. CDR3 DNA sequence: TGTGCCAGCAGCCCTAGGGGGCCAGATACGCAGTATTTT. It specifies CASSPRGPDTQYF.

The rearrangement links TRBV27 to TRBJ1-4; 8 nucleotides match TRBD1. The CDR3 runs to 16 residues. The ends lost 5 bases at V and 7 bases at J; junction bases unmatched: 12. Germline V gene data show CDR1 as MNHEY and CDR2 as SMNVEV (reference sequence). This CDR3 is CASSPARQGLGEKLFF. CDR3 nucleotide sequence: TGTGCCAGCAGTCCAGCCCGACAGGGGTTGGGTGAAAAACTGTTTTTT.

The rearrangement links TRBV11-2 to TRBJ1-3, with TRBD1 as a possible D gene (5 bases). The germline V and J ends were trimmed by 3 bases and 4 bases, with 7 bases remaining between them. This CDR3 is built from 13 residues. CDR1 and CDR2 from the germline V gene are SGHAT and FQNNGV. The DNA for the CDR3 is TGTGCCAGCAGCTTGGGGGGGGGAAACACCATATATTTT. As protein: CASSLGGGNTIYF.

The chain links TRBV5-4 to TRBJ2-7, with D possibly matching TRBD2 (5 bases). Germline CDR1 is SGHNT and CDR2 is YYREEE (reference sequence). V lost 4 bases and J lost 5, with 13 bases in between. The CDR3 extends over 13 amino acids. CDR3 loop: CASSHRGQDEQYF. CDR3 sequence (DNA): TGTGCCAGCAGCCACAGAGGGCAGGACGAGCAGTACTTC.

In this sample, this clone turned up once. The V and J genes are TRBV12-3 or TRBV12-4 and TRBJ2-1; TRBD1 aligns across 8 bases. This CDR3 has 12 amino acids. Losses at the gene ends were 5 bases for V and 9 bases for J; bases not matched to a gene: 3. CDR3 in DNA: TGTGCCAGCAGTCCGACAGGGGCTGAGCAGTTCTTC. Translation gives CASSPTGAEQFF.

The CDR3 region has the DNA TGTGCCAGCAGTTTTCAACAGGGGGCAAAAGCTTTCTTT. It encodes CASSFQQGAKAFF. V gene TRBV27 combines with J gene TRBJ1-1; 9 bases are a match to TRBD1. The J segment lost 9 bases and the V segment lost 3 bases, leaving 5 bases of the junction unmatched. The germline gives CDR1 MNHEY, CDR2 SMNVEV (reference sequence). CDR3 size: 13 residues.